The sequence of this TCR beta chain was determined in a study of blood T cell repertoires in COVID-19. Study at large: Material from acute and convalescent COVID-19 was sourced from the United States, Italy and Spain.

The authors' processing: By means of reference gene primer amplification, nucleated cell counts were estimated. Sequencing was performed with immunoSEQ multiplex PCR; in TCRdb, only in-frame clones are kept and a portion is missing. V and J calls and clone size are copied from that table; D and trimming were computed from the DNA. The sample includes about 380,000 clones, roughly 77% seen only once; the top ten take 0.85% to 1.2%. Per the germline V gene, CDR1 is MNHNY and CDR2 is SVGAGI (reference sequence). The CDR3 totals 14 residues. V was trimmed by 5 bases and J by 1 base, leaving 8 bases between them.

This chain joins TRBV6-6 and TRBJ2-2; D uncertain. The TCR sequence derives from a human donor with acute or convalescent COVID-19. The donor label of this sample is uncertain. Sample: peripheral blood. CDR3 sequence reads: CASSHIRNTGELFF. CDR3 sequence (DNA): TGTGCCAGCAGTCACATTCGGAACACCGGGGAGCTGTTTTTT.